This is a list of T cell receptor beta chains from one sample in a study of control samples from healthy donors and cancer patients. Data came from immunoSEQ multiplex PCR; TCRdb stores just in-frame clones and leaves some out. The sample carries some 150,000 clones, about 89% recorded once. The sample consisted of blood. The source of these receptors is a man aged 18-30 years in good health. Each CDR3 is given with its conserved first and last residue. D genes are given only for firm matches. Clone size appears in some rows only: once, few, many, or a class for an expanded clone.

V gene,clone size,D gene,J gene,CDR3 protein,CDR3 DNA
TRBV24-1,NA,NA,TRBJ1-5,CATSDLDTGSNQPQHF,TGTGCCACCAGTGACTTGGACACGGGGAGCAATCAGCCCCAGCATTTT
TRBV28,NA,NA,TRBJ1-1,CASSFDRPDTEAFF,TGTGCCAGCAGTTTCGACAGGCCGGACACTGAAGCTTTCTTT
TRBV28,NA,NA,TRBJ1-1,CASNQLGGRYTEAFF,TGTGCCAGCAATCAGCTGGGGGGTAGGTACACTGAAGCTTTCTTT
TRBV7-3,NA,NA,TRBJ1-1,CASSRRRQDPFEAFF,TGTGCCAGCAGCCGCCGTCGGCAGGATCCATTTGAAGCTTTCTTT
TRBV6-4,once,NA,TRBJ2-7,CASSDYEQYF,TGTGCCAGCAGTGACTACGAGCAGTACTTC
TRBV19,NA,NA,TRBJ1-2,CASSIGAGPSGGYTF,TGTGCCAGTAGTATAGGGGCAGGGCCTTCCGGCGGCTACACCTTC
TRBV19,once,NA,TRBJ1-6,CASSSDKPSSYNSPLHF,TGTGCCAGTAGTTCGGACAAGCCCAGCTCCTATAATTCACCCCTCCACTTT
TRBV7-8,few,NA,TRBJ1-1,CASSYLPAAPEAFF,TGTGCCAGCAGCTATCTGCCGGCCGCGCCTGAAGCTTTCTTT
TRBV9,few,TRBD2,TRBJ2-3,CASSAFSGVDTQYF,TGTGCCAGCAGCGCCTTTAGCGGGGTGGATACGCAGTATTTT
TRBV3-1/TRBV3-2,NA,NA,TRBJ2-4,CASSRSGVIKNIQYF,TGTGCCAGCAGCCGGTCAGGGGTTATCAAAAACATTCAGTACTTC
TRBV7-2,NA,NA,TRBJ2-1,CASSYLVGTFGNEQFF,TGTGCCAGCAGCTACCTCGTCGGGACCTTCGGCAATGAGCAGTTCTTC
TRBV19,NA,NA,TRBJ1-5,CASSQNRESNQPQHF,TGTGCCAGTAGTCAAAACAGGGAAAGCAATCAGCCCCAGCATTTT
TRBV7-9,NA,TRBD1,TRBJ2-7,CASSSPDRAVREQYF,TGTGCCAGCAGCTCTCCCGACAGGGCGGTACGGGAGCAGTACTTC
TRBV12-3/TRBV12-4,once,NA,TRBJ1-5,CASSLGHLQPQHF,TGTGCCAGCAGTCTTGGACATCTCCAGCCCCAGCATTTT
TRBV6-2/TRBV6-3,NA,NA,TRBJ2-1,CASSYSNGGSYNEQFF,TGTGCCAGCAGTTACTCGAACGGTGGCTCCTACAATGAGCAGTTCTTC
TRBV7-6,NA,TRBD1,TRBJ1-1,CASSVGTGGNTEAFF,TGTGCCAGCAGCGTCGGGACAGGGGGGAACACTGAAGCTTTCTTT
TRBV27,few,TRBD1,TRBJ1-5,CASSWGTDSNQPQHF,TGTGCCAGCAGTTGGGGGACAGATAGCAATCAGCCCCAGCATTTT
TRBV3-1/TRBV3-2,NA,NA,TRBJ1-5,CASSRSGQPQHF,TGTGCCAGCAGCCGGTCGGGGCAGCCCCAGCATTTT
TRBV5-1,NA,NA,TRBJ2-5,CASSLNQETQYF,TGCGCCAGCAGCTTAAACCAAGAGACCCAGTACTTC
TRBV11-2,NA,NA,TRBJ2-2,CASSFGWGTGELFF,TGTGCCAGCAGCTTCGGTTGGGGCACCGGGGAGCTGTTTTTT
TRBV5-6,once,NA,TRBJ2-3,CASSLYRDKNTQYF,TGTGCCAGCAGCTTGTACAGGGATAAAAATACGCAGTATTTT
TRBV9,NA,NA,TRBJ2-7,CASSVGPYGSYEQYF,TGTGCCAGCAGCGTAGGCCCGTACGGGTCCTACGAGCAGTACTTC
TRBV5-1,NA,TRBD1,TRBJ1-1,CASSPTGAYTEAFF,TGCGCCAGCAGCCCGACAGGGGCCTACACTGAAGCTTTCTTT
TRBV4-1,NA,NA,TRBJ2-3,CASSQRTGLTDTQYF,TGCGCCAGCAGCCAAAGAACAGGGTTGACAGATACGCAGTATTTT
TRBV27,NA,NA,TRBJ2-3,CASSPPTNTDTQYF,TGTGCCAGCAGTCCCCCGACCAACACAGATACGCAGTATTTT
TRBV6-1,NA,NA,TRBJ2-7,CASSEGDTASYEQYF,TGTGCCAGCAGTGAAGGGGACACCGCCTCCTACGAGCAGTACTTC
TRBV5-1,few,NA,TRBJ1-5,CASSSGELYSNQPQHF,TGCGCCAGCAGCTCCGGAGAGCTATATAGCAATCAGCCCCAGCATTTT
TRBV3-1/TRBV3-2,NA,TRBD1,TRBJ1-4,CASSQEPQGRYF,TGTGCCAGCAGCCAAGAACCACAGGGGAGGTATTTT
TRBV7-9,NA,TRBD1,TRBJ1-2,CASSSGQGGSYGYTF,TGTGCCAGCAGCTCCGGACAGGGGGGAAGCTATGGCTACACCTTC
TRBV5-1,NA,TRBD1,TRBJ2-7,CASSGQGDPYEQYF,TGCGCCAGCAGCGGACAGGGGGACCCCTACGAGCAGTACTTC
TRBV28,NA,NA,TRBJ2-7,CASSLWAGGGTYEQYF,TGTGCCAGCAGTTTATGGGCGGGTGGCGGGACCTACGAGCAGTACTTC
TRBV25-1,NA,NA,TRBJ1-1,CASSEFRGSEAFF,TGTGCCAGCAGTGAATTTAGGGGGTCTGAAGCTTTCTTT
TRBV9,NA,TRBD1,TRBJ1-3,CASSERGTGTGNTIYF,TGTGCCAGCAGCGAGAGAGGGACAGGGACTGGAAACACCATATATTTT
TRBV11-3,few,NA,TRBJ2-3,CASSLARSRTDTQYF,TGTGCCAGCAGCTTAGCCCGCTCCCGAACAGATACGCAGTATTTT
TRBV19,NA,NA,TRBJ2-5,CASSIGGRIGETQYF,TGTGCCAGTAGTATAGGGGGGAGAATCGGTGAGACCCAGTACTTC
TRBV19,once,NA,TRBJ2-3,CASSTARRGDTQYF,TGTGCCAGTAGTACGGCCCGACGAGGGGATACGCAGTATTTT
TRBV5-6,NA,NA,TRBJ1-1,CASSFWGNTEAFF,TGTGCCAGCAGCTTTTGGGGGAACACTGAAGCTTTCTTT
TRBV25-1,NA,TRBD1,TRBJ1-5,CASSDGTAYQPQHF,TGTGCCAGCAGTGACGGGACAGCTTATCAGCCCCAGCATTTT
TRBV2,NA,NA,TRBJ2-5,CASSEEETQYF,TGTGCCAGCAGTGAAGAAGAGACCCAGTACTTC
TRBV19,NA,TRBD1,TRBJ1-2,CATREDRGFYYGYTF,TGTGCCACAAGGGAGGACAGGGGATTTTACTATGGCTACACCTTC
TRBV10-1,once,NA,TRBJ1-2,CASSESSCSGGGYTF,TGCGCCAGCAGTGAGTCTAGTTGCTCGGGGGGTGGCTACACCTTC
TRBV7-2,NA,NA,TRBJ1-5,CASSLSLGMDQPQHF,TGTGCCAGCAGCTTAAGTCTCGGGATGGATCAGCCCCAGCATTTT